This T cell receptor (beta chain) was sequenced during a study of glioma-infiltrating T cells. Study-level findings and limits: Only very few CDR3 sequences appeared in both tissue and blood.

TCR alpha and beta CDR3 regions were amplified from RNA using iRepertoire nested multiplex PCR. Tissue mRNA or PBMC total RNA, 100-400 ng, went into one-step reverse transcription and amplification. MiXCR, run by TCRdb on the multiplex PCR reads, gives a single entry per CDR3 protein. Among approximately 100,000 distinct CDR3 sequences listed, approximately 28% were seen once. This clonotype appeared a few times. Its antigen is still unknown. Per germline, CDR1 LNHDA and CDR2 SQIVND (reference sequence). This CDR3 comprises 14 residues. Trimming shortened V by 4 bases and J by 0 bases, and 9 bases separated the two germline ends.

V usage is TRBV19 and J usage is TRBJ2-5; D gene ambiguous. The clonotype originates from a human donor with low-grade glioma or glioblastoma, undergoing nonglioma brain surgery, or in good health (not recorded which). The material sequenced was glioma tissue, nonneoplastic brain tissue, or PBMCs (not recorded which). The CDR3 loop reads CASSTRTYQETQYF. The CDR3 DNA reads TGTGCCAGTAGTACTCGAACCTACCAAGAGACCCAGTACTTC.